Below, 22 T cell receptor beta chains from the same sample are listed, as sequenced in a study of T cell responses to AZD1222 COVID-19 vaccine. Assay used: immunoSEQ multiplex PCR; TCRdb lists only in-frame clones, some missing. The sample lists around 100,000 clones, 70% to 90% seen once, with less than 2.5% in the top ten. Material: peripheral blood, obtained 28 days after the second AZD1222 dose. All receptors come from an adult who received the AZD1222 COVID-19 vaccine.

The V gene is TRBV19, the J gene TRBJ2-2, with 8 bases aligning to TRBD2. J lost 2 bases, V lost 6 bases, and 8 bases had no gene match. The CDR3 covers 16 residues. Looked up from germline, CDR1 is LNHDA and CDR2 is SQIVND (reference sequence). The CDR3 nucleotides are TGTGCCAGTAGAAGAATAGCGGGACAAAACACCGGGGAGCTGTTTTTT. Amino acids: CASRRIAGQNTGELFF.

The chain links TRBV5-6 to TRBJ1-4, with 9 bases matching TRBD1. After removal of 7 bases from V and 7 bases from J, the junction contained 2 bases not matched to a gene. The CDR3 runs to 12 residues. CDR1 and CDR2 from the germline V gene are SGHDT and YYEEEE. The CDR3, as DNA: TGTGCCAGCGGGACAGGGCGTGAAAAACTGTTTTTT. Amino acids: CASGTGREKLFF.

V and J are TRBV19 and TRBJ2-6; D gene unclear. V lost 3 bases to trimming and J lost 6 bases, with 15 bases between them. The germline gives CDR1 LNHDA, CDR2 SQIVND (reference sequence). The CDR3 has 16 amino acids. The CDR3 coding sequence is TGTGCCAGTAGTATTAATGGGCGCCGGATGGCCAACGTCCTGACTTTC. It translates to CASSINGRRMANVLTF.

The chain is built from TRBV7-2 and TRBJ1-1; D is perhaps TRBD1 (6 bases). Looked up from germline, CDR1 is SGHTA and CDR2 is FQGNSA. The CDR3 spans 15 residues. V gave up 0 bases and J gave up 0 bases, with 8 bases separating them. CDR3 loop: CASSLARQVNTEAFF. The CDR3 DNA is TGTGCCAGCAGCTTAGCGAGACAGGTGAACACTGAAGCTTTCTTT.

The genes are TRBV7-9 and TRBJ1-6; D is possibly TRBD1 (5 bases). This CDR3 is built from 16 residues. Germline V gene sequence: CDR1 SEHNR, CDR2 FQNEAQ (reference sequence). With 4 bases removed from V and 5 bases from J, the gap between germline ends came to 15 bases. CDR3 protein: CASSSSTGLDNSPLHF. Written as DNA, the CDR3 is TGTGCCAGCAGCTCCTCCACAGGTTTGGATAATTCACCCCTCCACTTT.

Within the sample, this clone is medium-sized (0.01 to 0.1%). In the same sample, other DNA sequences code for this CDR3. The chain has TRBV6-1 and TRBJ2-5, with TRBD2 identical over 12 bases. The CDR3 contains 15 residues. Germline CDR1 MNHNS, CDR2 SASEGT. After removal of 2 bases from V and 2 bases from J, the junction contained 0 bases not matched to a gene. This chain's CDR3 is CASSELAGGQETQYF. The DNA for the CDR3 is TGTGCCAGCAGTGAACTAGCGGGAGGGCAAGAGACCCAGTACTTC.

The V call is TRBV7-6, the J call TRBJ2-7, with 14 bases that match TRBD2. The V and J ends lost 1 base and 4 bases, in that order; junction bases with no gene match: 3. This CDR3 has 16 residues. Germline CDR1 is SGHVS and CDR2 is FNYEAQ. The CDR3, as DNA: TGTGCCAGCAGCTTAGGGGGACTAGCGGGAGCTTACGAGCAGTACTTC. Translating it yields CASSLGGLAGAYEQYF.

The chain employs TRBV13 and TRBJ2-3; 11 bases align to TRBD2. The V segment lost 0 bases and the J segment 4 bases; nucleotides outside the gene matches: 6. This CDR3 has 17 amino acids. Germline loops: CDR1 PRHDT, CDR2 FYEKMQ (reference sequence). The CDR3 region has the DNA TGTGCCAGCAGCTTAGGGCTAGCGGGAGGACAGGCAGATACGCAGTATTTT. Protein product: CASSLGLAGGQADTQYF.

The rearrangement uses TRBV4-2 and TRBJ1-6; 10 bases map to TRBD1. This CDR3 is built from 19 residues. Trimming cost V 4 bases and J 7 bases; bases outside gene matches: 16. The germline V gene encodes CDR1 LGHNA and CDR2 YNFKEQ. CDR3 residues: CASSLKKGDRGRGNSPLHF. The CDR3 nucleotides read TGTGCCAGCAGCCTTAAAAAGGGCGACAGGGGGCGCGGAAATTCACCCCTCCACTTT.

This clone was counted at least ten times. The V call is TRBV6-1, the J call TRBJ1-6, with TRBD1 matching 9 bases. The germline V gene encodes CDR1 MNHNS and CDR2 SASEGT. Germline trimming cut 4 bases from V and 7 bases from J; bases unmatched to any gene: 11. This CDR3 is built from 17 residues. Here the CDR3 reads CASSASGTGNPNSPLHF. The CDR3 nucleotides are TGTGCCAGCAGTGCTTCCGGGACAGGGAACCCCAATTCACCCCTCCACTTT.

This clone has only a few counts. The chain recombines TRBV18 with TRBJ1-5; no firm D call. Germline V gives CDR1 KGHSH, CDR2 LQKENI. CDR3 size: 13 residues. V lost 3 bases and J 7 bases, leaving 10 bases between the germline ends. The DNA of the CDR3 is TGTGCCAGCTCACCTGACAACCCGCAGCCCCAGCATTTT. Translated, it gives CASSPDNPQPQHF.

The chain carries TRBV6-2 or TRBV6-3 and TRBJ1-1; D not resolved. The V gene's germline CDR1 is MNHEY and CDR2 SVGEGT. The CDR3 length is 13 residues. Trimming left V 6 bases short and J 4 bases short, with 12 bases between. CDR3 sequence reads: CASSPSSVTEAFF. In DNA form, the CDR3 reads TGTGCCAGCAGCCCCTCCTCGGTCACTGAAGCTTTCTTT.

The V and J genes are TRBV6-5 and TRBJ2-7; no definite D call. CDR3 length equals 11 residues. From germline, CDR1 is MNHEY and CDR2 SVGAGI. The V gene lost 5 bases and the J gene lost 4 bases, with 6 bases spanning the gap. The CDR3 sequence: CASSNKYEQYF. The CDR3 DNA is TGTGCCAGCAGTAACAAGTACGAGCAGTACTTC.

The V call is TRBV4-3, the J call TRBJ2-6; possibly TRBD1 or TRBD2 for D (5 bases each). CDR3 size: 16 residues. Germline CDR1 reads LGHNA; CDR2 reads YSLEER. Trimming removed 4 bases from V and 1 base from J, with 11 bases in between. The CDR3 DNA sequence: TGCGCCAGCAGCCGGGACGGTACTTCTGGGGCCAACGTCCTGACTTTC. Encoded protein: CASSRDGTSGANVLTF.

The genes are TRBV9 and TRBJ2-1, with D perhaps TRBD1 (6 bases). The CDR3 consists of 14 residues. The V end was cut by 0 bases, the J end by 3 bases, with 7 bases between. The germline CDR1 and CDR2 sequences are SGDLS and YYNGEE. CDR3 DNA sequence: TGTGCCAGCAGCGTAGCCAGGGGCTACAATGAGCAGTTCTTC. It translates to CASSVARGYNEQFF.

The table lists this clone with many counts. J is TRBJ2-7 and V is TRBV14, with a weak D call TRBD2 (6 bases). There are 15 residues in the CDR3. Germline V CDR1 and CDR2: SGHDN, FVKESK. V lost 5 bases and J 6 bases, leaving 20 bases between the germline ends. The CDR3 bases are TGTGCCAGCAGCACGGGAGCATCGGGATTATTCGAGCAGTACTTC. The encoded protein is CASSTGASGLFEQYF. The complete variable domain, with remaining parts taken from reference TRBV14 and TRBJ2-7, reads EAGVTQFPSHSVIEKGQTVTLRCDPISGHDNLYWYRRVMGKEIKFLLHFVKESKQDESGMPNNRFLAERTGGTYSTLKVQPAELEDSGVYFCASSTGASGLFEQYFGPGTRLTVT.

CDR3 residues: CASSQDWGETGELFF. DNA of the CDR3: TGTGCCAGCAGCCAAGACTGGGGGGAAACCGGGGAGCTGTTTTTT. The V and J genes are TRBV3-1 (or the pseudogene TRBV3-2) and TRBJ2-2, with a weak D call TRBD2 (6 bases). The germline CDR1 and CDR2 sequences are LGHDT and YNNKEL (reference sequence). The CDR3 has 15 residues. V dropped 0 bases and J dropped 5 bases, with 10 bases sitting between them.

In DNA form, the CDR3 reads TGTGCCAGCAGGCAACAAATACAGGGACACATCTATGGCTACACCTTC. Amino acid sequence: CASRQQIQGHIYGYTF. This rearrangement joins TRBV7-2 to TRBJ1-2; D perhaps matches TRBD1 (6 bases). This CDR3 contains 16 residues. Trimming removed 6 bases from V and 4 bases from J, with 21 bases in between. Germline CDR1 is SGHTA and CDR2 is FQGNSA.

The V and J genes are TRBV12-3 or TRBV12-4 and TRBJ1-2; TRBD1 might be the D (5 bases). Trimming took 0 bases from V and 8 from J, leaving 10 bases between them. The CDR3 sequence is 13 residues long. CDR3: CASSLAGASGYTF. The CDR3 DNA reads TGTGCCAGCAGTTTAGCAGGGGCCTCGGGCTACACCTTC.

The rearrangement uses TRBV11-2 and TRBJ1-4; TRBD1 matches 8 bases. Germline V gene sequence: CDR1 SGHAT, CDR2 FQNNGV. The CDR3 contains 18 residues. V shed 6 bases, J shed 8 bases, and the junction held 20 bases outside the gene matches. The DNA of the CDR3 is TGTGCCAGCAGTCGAAAGAGGACAGGGATAGGGGAGAGCGAAAAACTGTTTTTT. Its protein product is CASSRKRTGIGESEKLFF. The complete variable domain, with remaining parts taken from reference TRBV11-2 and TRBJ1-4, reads EAGVAQSPRYKIIEKRQSVAFWCNPISGHATLYWYQQILGQGPKLLIQFQNNGVVDDSQLPKDRFSAERLKGVDSTLKIQPAKLEDSAVYLCASSRKRTGIGESEKLFFGSGTQLSVL.

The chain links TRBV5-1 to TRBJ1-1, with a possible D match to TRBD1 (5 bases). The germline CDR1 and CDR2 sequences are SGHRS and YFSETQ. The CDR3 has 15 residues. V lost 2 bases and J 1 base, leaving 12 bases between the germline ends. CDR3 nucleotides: TGCGCCAGCAGCTTCGCAGGGAGTGGGAACACTGAAGCTTTCTTT. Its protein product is CASSFAGSGNTEAFF.

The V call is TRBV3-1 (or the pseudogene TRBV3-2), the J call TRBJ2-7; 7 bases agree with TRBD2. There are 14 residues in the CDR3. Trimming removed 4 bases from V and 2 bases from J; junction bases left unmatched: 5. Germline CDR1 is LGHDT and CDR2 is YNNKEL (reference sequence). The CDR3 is CASSPGLGPYEQYF. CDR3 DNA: TGTGCCAGCAGCCCCGGACTAGGGCCCTACGAGCAGTACTTC.